This T cell receptor (beta chain) was recovered during a study of cytomegalovirus exposure and HLA in healthy donors. Across the whole study: Of around 400 genotyped donors, roughly 81% grouped in the Caucasian-associated ancestry cluster.

Overall study findings and caveats: It was shown in a later analysis that HLA-associated TCR beta chains were more clonally expanded than other, equally common chains. Under in vitro conditions, three CMV-associated chains were confirmed as specific for CMV antigens.

The PCR used 60 Vbeta and 13 Jbeta primers. Only in-frame clones appear in the TCRdb table, and some are missing; sequencing was by immunoSEQ multiplex PCR. The sample yields around 140,000 clones, 76% seen once. Germline V gene sequence: CDR1 SGHTA, CDR2 FQGNSA. The CDR3 is made up of 15 amino acids. V lost 1 base to trimming and J lost 6 bases; unmatched junction nucleotides: 6. In the case of this clone: Its cognate antigen is unknown.

The clonotype originates from a female donor in good health and CMV-seropositive. The sequencing sample was made of PBMCs. The chain employs TRBV7-2 and TRBJ1-5, with 7 bases that match TRBD1. The CDR3 nucleotides read TGTGCCAGCAGCTTAGTAGGGGGCGTTTCTCAGCCCCAGCATTTT. It translates to CASSLVGGVSQPQHF.